This TCR beta chain was captured in a study of blood T cell repertoires in COVID-19. Produced via immunoSEQ multiplex PCR; TCRdb's table is partial and in-frame only. The table records 130,000 to 150,000 clones, about 76% of them present only once. The receptor comes from a woman aged 70-85 years with COVID-19, enrolled during active disease. The source material was peripheral blood.

CDR3 in amino acids: CASSLSLGAGHYEQYF. CDR3 nucleotides: TGTGCCAGCAGTTTATCGCTGGGGGCGGGCCACTACGAGCAGTACTTC. V is TRBV27 and J is TRBJ2-7; D is perhaps TRBD1 (6 bases). Trimming cost V 0 bases and J 3 bases, with 15 bases left between them. The CDR3 loop spans 16 amino acids. CDR1 and CDR2 (germline): MNHEY, SMNVEV (reference sequence).